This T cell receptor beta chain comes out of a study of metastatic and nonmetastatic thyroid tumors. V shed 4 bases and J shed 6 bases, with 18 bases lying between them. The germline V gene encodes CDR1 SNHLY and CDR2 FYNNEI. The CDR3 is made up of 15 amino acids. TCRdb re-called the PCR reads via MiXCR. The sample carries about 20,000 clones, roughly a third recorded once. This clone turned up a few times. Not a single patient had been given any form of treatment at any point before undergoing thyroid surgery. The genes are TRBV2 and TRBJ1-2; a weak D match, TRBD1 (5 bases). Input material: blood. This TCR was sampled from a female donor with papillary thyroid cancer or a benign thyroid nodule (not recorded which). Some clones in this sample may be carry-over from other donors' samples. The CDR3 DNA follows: TGTGCCAGCAGTGGACGGGACCGAGAAACTAATGGCTACACCTTC. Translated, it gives CASSGRDRETNGYTF.